Listed below are T cell receptor beta chains from one sample, sequenced in a study of shared clonotypes between healthy human individuals. Clones were read by immunoSEQ multiplex PCR, and TCRdb kept only the in-frame ones, dropping some. This sample has about 2.4 million clones; about 92% occur once, and the top ten carry 0.11% to 0.15%. The sequencing sample was made of naive CD4+ T cells sorted from blood. Receptors originate from a man between 18 and 35 years old in good health. Each CDR3 is given with its conserved first and last residue. The D gene is left open where the match is weak. Rows may omit the clone size; those that give it use once, few, many or a size class.

clone_size	d_call	cdr3_length	v_call	j_call	cdr3_aa	cdr3_nt
-	TRBD1	15	TRBV27	TRBJ2-7	CASSQRTGGREEQYF	TGTGCCAGCAGTCAACGGACAGGGGGCCGGGAAGAGCAGTACTTC
-	-	15	TRBV6-5	TRBJ2-2	CASSRWGGQTGELFF	TGTGCCAGCAGTCGCTGGGGGGGCCAGACCGGGGAGCTGTTTTTT
-	TRBD1	13	TRBV6-1	TRBJ2-4	CASSGTGLNIQYF	TGTGCCAGCAGTGGGACAGGGTTAAACATTCAGTACTTC
-	TRBD1	15	TRBV5-1	TRBJ1-5	CASSLGVGGEQPQHF	TGCGCCAGCAGCTTGGGGGTAGGGGGCGAACAGCCCCAGCATTTT
once	TRBD1	14	TRBV11-3	TRBJ2-7	CASSLGDRGYEQYF	TGTGCCAGCAGCTTAGGAGACAGGGGTTACGAGCAGTACTTC
once	-	16	TRBV18	TRBJ1-3	CASSPSGVSAGNTIYF	TGTGCCAGCTCACCATCGGGAGTTTCTGCGGGAAACACCATATATTTT
-	TRBD1	13	TRBV28	TRBJ2-7	CASSPGRGDRGSF	TGTGCCAGCAGCCCCGGTCGGGGGGACAGGGGTTCCTTC
-	TRBD1	14	TRBV7-2	TRBJ2-7	CASSTWTGSYEQYF	TGTGCCAGCAGCACCTGGACAGGCTCCTACGAGCAGTACTTC
-	-	12	TRBV5-4	TRBJ2-3	CAGGSYLDTQYF	TGTGCCGGAGGGTCCTACCTAGATACGCAGTATTTT
-	-	13	TRBV7-2	TRBJ2-7	CASSPPVTYEQYF	TGTGCCAGCAGCCCCCCTGTGACCTACGAGCAGTACTTC
-	TRBD1	14	TRBV5-6	TRBJ1-2	CASSRLDRGTGYTF	TGTGCCAGCAGCCGACTTGACAGGGGCACTGGCTACACCTTC
-	-	12	TRBV10-3	TRBJ1-2	CAIGDPNYFYTF	TGTGCCATCGGCGACCCAAATTATTTCTACACCTTC
once	-	13	TRBV7-8	TRBJ1-2	CASSFQGINGYTF	TGTGCCAGCAGCTTCCAGGGAATTAATGGCTACACCTTC
-	-	16	TRBV6-5	TRBJ1-1	CASSYSLGAGNTEAFF	TGTGCCAGCAGTTACTCACTGGGGGCGGGAAACACTGAAGCTTTCTTT
-	-	13	TRBV10-1	TRBJ1-1	CASAQGRNTEAFF	TGCGCCAGCGCCCAGGGTCGGAACACTGAAGCTTTCTTT
-	TRBD1	15	TRBV7-8	TRBJ2-2	CASSFPGQGAGELFF	TGTGCCAGCAGCTTTCCGGGACAGGGTGCCGGGGAGCTGTTTTTT
-	-	13	TRBV18	TRBJ1-5	CASSQGLDQPQHF	TGTGCCAGCTCTCAAGGGTTGGATCAGCCCCAGCATTTT
-	-	12	TRBV4-1	TRBJ1-1	CASSQRNTEAFF	TGCGCCAGCAGCCAGAGGAACACTGAAGCTTTCTTT
once	TRBD1	14	TRBV19	TRBJ1-6	CASSRDRGNSPLHF	TGTGCCAGTAGTCGCGACAGGGGGAATTCACCCCTCCACTTT
-	-	16	TRBV18	TRBJ2-3	CASSPLQGGLVDTQYF	TGTGCCAGCTCACCCCTGCAGGGGGGGCTAGTAGATACGCAGTATTTT
-	TRBD1	17	TRBV28	TRBJ2-6	CASTEGAPYSGANVLTF	TGTGCCAGCACTGAGGGGGCGCCTTACTCTGGGGCCAACGTCCTGACTTTC
-	TRBD1	15	TRBV10-1	TRBJ2-2	CASSSGTANTGELFF	TGCGCCAGCAGTTCCGGGACAGCGAACACCGGGGAGCTGTTTTTT
-	-	15	TRBV7-2	TRBJ2-2	CASSVRTENTGELFF	TGTGCCAGCTCGGTCCGGACGGAGAACACCGGGGAGCTGTTTTTT
-	-	11	TRBV29-1	TRBJ2-7	CSVGGGNEQYF	TGCAGCGTTGGTGGGGGGAACGAGCAGTACTTC
-	TRBD1	14	TRBV7-2	TRBJ1-1	CATSGQGASTEAFF	TGTGCCACCTCGGGACAGGGGGCTTCTACTGAAGCTTTCTTT
once	-	16	TRBV27	TRBJ2-5	CASSSIPGGREETQYF	TGTGCCAGCAGTTCCATACCGGGCGGTCGGGAGGAGACCCAGTACTTC
-	TRBD1	15	TRBV7-2	TRBJ1-1	CASSPRQGGNTEAFF	TGTGCCAGCAGCCCAAGACAGGGGGGCAACACTGAAGCTTTCTTT
-	TRBD2	17	TRBV5-4	TRBJ2-7	CASSLVSSGSGVYEQYF	TGTGCCAGCAGCTTGGTTAGTAGCGGGTCGGGCGTTTACGAGCAGTACTTC
few	-	13	TRBV27	TRBJ2-7	CASRYRWGDEQYF	TGTGCCAGCAGATACAGGTGGGGCGACGAGCAGTACTTC
once	-	14	TRBV6-1	TRBJ2-7	CASRETGGSYEQYF	TGTGCCAGCAGGGAGACAGGTGGGTCCTACGAGCAGTACTTC
-	-	13	TRBV30	TRBJ2-2	CAWGGLATGELFF	TGTGCCTGGGGAGGTCTGGCGACCGGGGAGCTGTTTTTT
-	TRBD1	14	TRBV6-6	TRBJ1-5	CASSYDRGIQPQHF	TGTGCCAGCAGTTACGACAGGGGGATTCAGCCCCAGCATTTT
few	-	14	TRBV6-1	TRBJ2-7	CASARDTKNYEQYF	TGTGCCAGCGCAAGGGACACCAAAAACTACGAGCAGTACTTC
-	-	15	TRBV27	TRBJ2-3	CASSRLSGSTDTQYF	TGTGCCAGCAGTCGACTCTCGGGAAGCACAGATACGCAGTATTTT
-	-	20	TRBV21-1	TRBJ1-5	CASSKSARDTELDSNQPQHF	TGTGCCAGCAGCAAATCAGCCCGGGACACAGAGTTAGATAGCAATCAGCCCCAGCATTTT
-	-	15	TRBV6-5	TRBJ2-3	CASSYQLADTDMQYF	TGTGCCAGCAGTTATCAACTAGCAGACACAGATATGCAGTATTTT
-	-	13	TRBV7-2	TRBJ2-1	CASSQGTYNEQFF	TGTGCCAGCAGCCAAGGGACCTACAATGAGCAGTTCTTC
once	-	13	TRBV5-1	TRBJ2-1	CASSLDTSGEQFF	TGCGCCAGCAGCTTGGATACCTCAGGGGAGCAGTTCTTC
-	TRBD1	15	TRBV10-3	TRBJ2-3	CAISPTGGAADTQYF	TGTGCCATCAGTCCTACAGGGGGCGCAGCAGATACGCAGTATTTT
-	TRBD1	15	TRBV5-1	TRBJ1-2	CASSLAAGQGNGYTF	TGCGCCAGCAGCTTGGCCGCGGGACAGGGGAATGGCTACACCTTC
-	TRBD2	14	TRBV27	TRBJ2-7	CASSLAGGPYEQYF	TGTGCCAGCAGTCTAGCGGGGGGCCCTTACGAGCAGTACTTC